These 20 T cell receptor beta chains were sequenced from one sample in a study of blood T cell repertoires in COVID-19 (dated by TCRdb to 2020 to 2022). The library was made by the immunoSEQ multiplex PCR assay. In its TCRdb copy, this immuneACCESS table keeps in-frame sequences only and misses some clones. Where compared with another copy, unresolved V genes explain less than half of these, and the others have no known cause. The sample yields approximately 61,000 clones; roughly four fifths were counted once. In total, the top ten clones hold about 10% of the sample. Sequencing used peripheral blood. These receptors came from a man in his fifties or sixties with COVID-19, enrolled during active disease.

The V call is TRBV27, the J call TRBJ2-1; 11 nucleotides line up with TRBD2. CDR1 is MNHEY and CDR2 is SMNVEV in the germline V gene (reference sequence). The V gene end was trimmed by 4 bases and the J gene end by 2 bases; junction bases not matched to a gene: 4. The CDR3 is 16 residues long. CDR3 residues: CASSSPGLAAYNEQFF. Here the CDR3 DNA reads TGTGCCAGCAGTTCACCGGGACTAGCGGCCTACAATGAGCAGTTCTTC.

This chain uses TRBV24-1 with TRBJ2-1; the match to TRBD1 covers 12 bases. V shed 4 bases, J shed 10 bases, and the junction held 7 bases outside the gene matches. This CDR3 region has 15 residues. Germline CDR1 KGHDR, CDR2 SFDVKD. The CDR3 coding sequence is TGTGCCACCAGTGACCCGGGACAGGGGGCGGGGGAGCAGTTCTTC. Translation gives CATSDPGQGAGEQFF.

V is TRBV6-5 and J is TRBJ2-7; D unresolved. The CDR3 sequence is 14 residues long. The germline V gene has CDR1 MNHEY and CDR2 SVGAGI. Trimming left V 2 bases short and J 0 bases short, with 8 bases between. The CDR3 spells CASSYRGISYEQYF. In nucleotides, the CDR3 is TGTGCCAGCAGTTACCGAGGTATCTCCTACGAGCAGTACTTC.

CDR3 in amino acids: CASSYRGQHNSPLHF. The CDR3 nucleotides read TGTGCCAGCAGTTACAGGGGACAGCATAATTCACCCCTCCACTTT. This chain uses TRBV6-6 with TRBJ1-6; TRBD1 aligns across 7 bases. Germline assignment: CDR1 MNHNY and CDR2 SVGAGI (reference sequence). The CDR3 contains 15 residues. The J segment lost 5 bases and the V segment lost 2 bases, leaving 3 bases of the junction unmatched.

In its sample, this clone was seen a few times. The chain couples TRBV7-3 to TRBJ1-1, with a tentative D call TRBD1 (6 bases). The CDR3 has 13 amino acids. V lost 5 bases and J lost 5, with 12 bases in between. The germline gives CDR1 SGHTA, CDR2 FQGTGA. In DNA, the CDR3 is TGTGCCAGCAGCCCAGGGGTGGGGACTGAAGCTTTCTTT. It specifies CASSPGVGTEAFF. The entire variable domain, with the rest obtained from reference TRBV7-3 and TRBJ1-1, is as follows: GAGVSQTPSNKVTEKGKYVELRCDPISGHTALYWYRQSLGQGPEFLIYFQGTGAADDSGLPNDRFFAVRPEGSVSTLKIQRTERGDSAVYLCASSPGVGTEAFFGQGTRLTVV.

The chain uses TRBV19 and TRBJ2-7; 7 bases map to TRBD2. Germline lookup yields CDR1 LNHDA and CDR2 SQIVND (reference sequence). The CDR3 runs 20 residues. The V segment lost 7 bases and the J segment 5 bases; nucleotides outside the gene matches: 29. The CDR3, as DNA: TGTGCCAGTACTTCAGGACGGGGGGTAATCTTACGCCCAGACCGTCACGAGCAGTACTTC. This sequence encodes CASTSGRGVILRPDRHEQYF.

This sequence joins TRBV6-5 and TRBJ1-2; D might be TRBD1 (5 bases). The CDR3 runs 13 residues. Trimming took 0 bases from V and 8 from J, leaving 10 bases between them. From germline, CDR1 is MNHEY and CDR2 SVGAGI. The DNA of the CDR3 is TGTGCCAGCAGTTACTCCCAGGGTGGAGGCTACACCTTC. This gives the protein CASSYSQGGGYTF.

The chain combines TRBV5-6 with TRBJ1-4, with TRBD1 as a possible D gene (5 bases). V lost 1 base to trimming and J lost 4 bases, with 20 bases between them. This CDR3 spans 18 amino acids. From germline, CDR1 is SGHDT and CDR2 YYEEEE. The CDR3 nucleotides read TGTGCCAGCAGCTTGTGGCGGTGGAAGTGGGGGGATAATGAAAAACTGTTTTTT. This codes for CASSLWRWKWGDNEKLFF.

This rearrangement joins TRBV6-5 to TRBJ1-3; D is uncertain. The CDR3 loop spans 15 amino acids. Germline V gives CDR1 MNHEY, CDR2 SVGAGI. The V and J ends lost 7 bases and 0 bases respectively, with 13 bases between them. CDR3 DNA sequence: TGTGCCAGCACTAAATCCCTAATCTCTGGAAACACCATATATTTT. Translating gives CASTKSLISGNTIYF.

This clone came up once. This sequence joins TRBV2 and TRBJ1-2; D remains ambiguous. The CDR3 loop spans 14 amino acids. Germline loops: CDR1 SNHLY, CDR2 FYNNEI. The germline V and J ends were trimmed by 3 bases and 0 bases, with 8 bases remaining between them. The CDR3 loop is CASSEQSPNYGYTF. The DNA for the CDR3 is TGTGCCAGCAGTGAGCAGTCACCTAACTATGGCTACACCTTC.

This chain connects TRBV19 to TRBJ2-7; a weak D match, TRBD1 (6 bases). Germline CDR1 LNHDA, CDR2 SQIVND (reference sequence). Trimming left V 6 bases short and J 3 bases short, with 12 bases between. CDR3 length equals 13 residues. CDR3: CASSPGHNYEQYF. The CDR3 DNA reads as TGTGCCAGTAGCCCGGGACACAACTACGAGCAGTACTTC.

The chain recombines TRBV2 with TRBJ2-1; 8 bases are shared with TRBD2. In germline, CDR1 is SNHLY, CDR2 FYNNEI. V shed 3 bases and J 8 bases; nucleotides not matched to a gene: 6. The CDR3 loop spans 14 amino acids. CDR3 DNA: TGTGCCAGCAGTGATCGGGGAGCGGGAGATGAGCAGTTCTTC. Amino acids: CASSDRGAGDEQFF. Together with reference TRBV2 and TRBJ2-1, the CDR3 gives the full variable domain: EPEVTQTPSHQVTQMGQEVILRCVPISNHLYFYWYRQILGQKVEFLVSFYNNEISEKSEIFDDQFSVERPDGSNFTLKIRSTKLEDSAMYFCASSDRGAGDEQFFGPGTRLTVL.

This chain uses TRBV6-5 with TRBJ1-3; TRBD1 matches at 9 bases. V lost 7 bases, J lost 7 bases, and 2 bases stayed unmatched. Per the germline V gene, CDR1 is MNHEY and CDR2 is SVGAGI. CDR3 length: 12 residues. In DNA form, the CDR3 reads TGTGCCAGCAAAGGGACAGGGAACACCATATATTTT. This codes for CASKGTGNTIYF.

The chain has TRBV30 and TRBJ1-2; D might be TRBD1 (5 bases). CDR3 size: 12 residues. Trimming took 5 bases from V and 6 from J, leaving 13 bases between them. CDR1 is GTSNPN and CDR2 is SVGIG in the germline V gene (reference sequence). In nucleotides, the CDR3 is TGTGCCTGGGGCGGGACTGGGGATGGCTACACCTTC. Translation gives CAWGGTGDGYTF.

Written as DNA, the CDR3 is TGCGCCAGCAGCTTGGGGACAGACAATCAGCCCCAGCATTTT. Translation: CASSLGTDNQPQHF. The gene calls are TRBV5-1 and TRBJ1-5; D is perhaps TRBD1 (6 bases). Looked up from germline, CDR1 is SGHRS and CDR2 is YFSETQ. This CDR3 region has 14 residues. Trimming left V 0 bases short and J 3 bases short, with 7 bases between.

This rearrangement joins TRBV7-8 to TRBJ2-3; 10 nucleotides agree with TRBD2. J lost 0 bases, V lost 5 bases, and 5 bases had no gene match. Germline assignment: CDR1 SGHVS and CDR2 FQNEAQ. The CDR3 has 16 amino acids. The CDR3 bases are TGTGCCAGCAGCCCAGGACTAGCGGCTAGCACAGATACGCAGTATTTT. Its protein product is CASSPGLAASTDTQYF.

The CDR3 reads CASSLVFAGAVETQYF. CDR3 DNA: TGTGCCAGCAGCTTAGTATTTGCGGGAGCAGTTGAGACCCAGTACTTC. The chain has TRBV11-2 and TRBJ2-5; 7 nucleotides align to TRBD2. V was pared by 1 base and J by 5 bases, with 10 bases of the junction left unmatched. Germline lookup yields CDR1 SGHAT and CDR2 FQNNGV. This CDR3 spans 16 amino acids.

The chain links TRBV11-2 to TRBJ2-3; 7 bases fit TRBD2. This CDR3 comprises 15 residues. The V segment lost 3 bases and the J segment 0 bases; nucleotides outside the gene matches: 3. Germline loops: CDR1 SGHAT, CDR2 FQNNGV. The CDR3 loop reads CASSFGGSSTDTQYF. In DNA, the CDR3 is TGTGCCAGCAGCTTTGGCGGGAGCAGCACAGATACGCAGTATTTT.

The chain employs TRBV7-2 and TRBJ1-5; 7 nucleotides align to TRBD1. CDR3 size: 15 residues. Germline CDR1 SGHTA, CDR2 FQGNSA. V trimming: 5 bases; J trimming: 9 bases; junction bases outside the gene matches: 13. The CDR3, as DNA: TGTGCCAGCAGCGCCCCCGGGACAGCAATCGGGCCCCAGCATTTT. Its protein product is CASSAPGTAIGPQHF.

V is TRBV6-5 and J is TRBJ2-7; the match to TRBD2 covers 9 bases. V shed 5 bases, J shed 0 bases, and the junction held 2 bases outside the gene matches. This CDR3 region has 14 residues. The germline V gene encodes CDR1 MNHEY and CDR2 SVGAGI. The CDR3 region has the DNA TGTGCCAGCAGTATAGCGGGAGCCTCCTACGAGCAGTACTTC. Residues: CASSIAGASYEQYF.